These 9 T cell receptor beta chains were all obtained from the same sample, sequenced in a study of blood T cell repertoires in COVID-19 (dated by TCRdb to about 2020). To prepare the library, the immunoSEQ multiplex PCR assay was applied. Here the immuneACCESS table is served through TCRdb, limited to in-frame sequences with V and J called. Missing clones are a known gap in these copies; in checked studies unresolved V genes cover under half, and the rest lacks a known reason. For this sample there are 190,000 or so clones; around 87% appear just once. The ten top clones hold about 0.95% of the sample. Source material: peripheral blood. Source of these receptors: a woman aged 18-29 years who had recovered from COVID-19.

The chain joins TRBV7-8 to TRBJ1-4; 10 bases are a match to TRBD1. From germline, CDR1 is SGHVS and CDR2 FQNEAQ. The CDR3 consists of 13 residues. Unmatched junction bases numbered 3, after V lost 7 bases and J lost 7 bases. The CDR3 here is CASTDRGSEKLFF. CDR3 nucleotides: TGTGCCAGCACGGACAGGGGGTCTGAAAAACTGTTTTTT.

The CDR3 nucleotides read TGCGCCAGCAGCTTGACAGACCTGAACACTGAAGCTTTCTTT. Translating it yields CASSLTDLNTEAFF. The gene calls are TRBV5-1 and TRBJ1-1; unclear D gene. V lost 1 base and J lost 0, with 7 bases in between. The CDR3 consists of 14 residues. Germline lookup yields CDR1 SGHRS and CDR2 YFSETQ.

The CDR3 protein is CASSTTLNRGSASGNTIYF. CDR3 DNA: TGTGCCAGCTCGACTACTTTAAACCGTGGTTCAGCCTCTGGAAACACCATATATTTT. The chain uses TRBV18 and TRBJ1-3, with no clear D. The germline gives CDR1 KGHSH, CDR2 LQKENI. V lost 6 bases to trimming and J lost 0 bases, with 24 bases between them. The CDR3 runs to 19 residues.

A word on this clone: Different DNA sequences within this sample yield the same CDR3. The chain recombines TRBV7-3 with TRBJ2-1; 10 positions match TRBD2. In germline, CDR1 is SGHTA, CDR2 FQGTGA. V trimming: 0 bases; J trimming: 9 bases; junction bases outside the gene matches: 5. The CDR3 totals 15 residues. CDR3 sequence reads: CASSLTSGRSGEQFF. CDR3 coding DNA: TGTGCCAGCAGCTTAACTAGCGGGAGGTCTGGTGAGCAGTTCTTC.

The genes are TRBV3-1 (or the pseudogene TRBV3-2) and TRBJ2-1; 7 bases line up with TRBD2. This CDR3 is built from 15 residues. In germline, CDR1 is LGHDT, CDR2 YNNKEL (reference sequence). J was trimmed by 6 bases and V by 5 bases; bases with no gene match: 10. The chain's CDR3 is CASSAGLESSNEQFF. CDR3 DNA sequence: TGTGCCAGCAGCGCCGGACTAGAGAGTTCCAATGAGCAGTTCTTC.

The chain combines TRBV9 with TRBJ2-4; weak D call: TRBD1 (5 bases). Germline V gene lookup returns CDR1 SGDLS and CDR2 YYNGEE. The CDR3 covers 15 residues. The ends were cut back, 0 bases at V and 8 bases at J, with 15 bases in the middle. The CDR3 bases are TGTGCCAGCAGCGTAGAGGGCAGGGATGAAGACATTCAGTACTTC. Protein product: CASSVEGRDEDIQYF.

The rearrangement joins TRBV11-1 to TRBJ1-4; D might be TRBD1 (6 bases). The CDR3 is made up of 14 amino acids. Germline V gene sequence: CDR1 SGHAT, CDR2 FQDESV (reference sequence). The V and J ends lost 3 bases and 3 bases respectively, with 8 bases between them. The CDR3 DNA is TGTGCCAGCAGCTTCAGGGGCCCTAATGAAAAACTGTTTTTT. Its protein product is CASSFRGPNEKLFF.

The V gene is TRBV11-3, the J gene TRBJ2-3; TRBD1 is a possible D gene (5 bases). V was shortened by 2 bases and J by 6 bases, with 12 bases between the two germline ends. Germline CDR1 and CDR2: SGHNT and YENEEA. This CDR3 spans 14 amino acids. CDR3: CASSLQGSVDTQYF. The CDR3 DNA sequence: TGTGCCAGCAGCTTACAGGGTTCGGTGGATACGCAGTATTTT. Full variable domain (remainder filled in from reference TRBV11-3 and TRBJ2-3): EAGVVQSPRYKIIEKKQPVAFWCNPISGHNTLYWYLQNLGQGPELLIRYENEEAVDDSQLPKDRFSAERLKGVDSTLKIQPAELGDSAVYLCASSLQGSVDTQYFGPGTRLTVL.

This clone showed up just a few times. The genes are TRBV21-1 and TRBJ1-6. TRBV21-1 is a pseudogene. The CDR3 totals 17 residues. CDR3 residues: CASSNVEGVEIDSPLHF. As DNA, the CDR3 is TGTGCCAGCAGCAATGTAGAGGGAGTGGAAATAGATTCACCCCTCCACTTT.